One T cell receptor (beta chain) is described in this entry. The antigen remains unidentified. This sample stems from a study of T cells in narcolepsy. Study results and limitations: HCRT-specific and TRIB2-specific autoreactive clonotypes appeared among same-patient CSF and blood CD4+ clonotypes. Some memory CD4+ repertoires had no autoreactive clone sequences. Blood of same and different patients, but not healthy controls, reportedly held recurring autoreactive clonotypes.

The CDR3 consists of 15 residues. The V gene's germline CDR1 is MNHEY and CDR2 SMNVEV (reference sequence). The V gene lost 1 base and the J gene lost 2 bases, with 10 bases spanning the gap. Generated by immunoSEQ multiplex PCR, the TCRdb table keeps only in-frame clones and is missing some. The sample gives around 34,000 clones, 79% of which show up once; 3.8% is in the top ten. The clonotype was recovered from a human donor in good health. What was sequenced was memory (CD45RA-) CD4+ T cells from blood. This chain links TRBV27 with TRBJ2-3; D assignment may be TRBD1 or TRBD2 (5 bases each). The CDR3 here is CASSLWDQNTDTQYF. Written as DNA, the CDR3 is TGTGCCAGCAGTTTATGGGACCAAAACACAGATACGCAGTATTTT.